The rows below give T cell receptor beta chains drawn from one sample of a study of T cell responses to AZD1222 COVID-19 vaccine. The data were produced by immunoSEQ multiplex PCR, yet TCRdb's version contains in-frame clones alone and is incomplete. This table holds approximately 110,000 clones, more than 90% found once. Sequenced here: peripheral blood, sampled on day 0 of AZD1222 vaccination. These receptors originate from an adult in good health. CDR3s include the opening cysteine and the closing phenylalanine or tryptophan. Fields, in order: V gene, J gene, CDR3 length, D gene, CDR3 DNA, CDR3 protein. A D gene is named only where the DNA matches it firmly.

TRBV6-5,TRBJ1-2,16,TRBD1,TGTGCCAGCAGTTACATTTCTGCCGACAGGGACTATGGCTACACCTTC,CASSYISADRDYGYTF
TRBV14,TRBJ2-7,15,-,TGTGCCAGCAGCCCCCTCGCCACAACCTATTACGAGCAGTACTTC,CASSPLATTYYEQYF
TRBV18,TRBJ1-2,19,TRBD1,TGTGCCAGCTCACCACAAATGAAACAGGGGGGAAGTGAGCCGAGCGGCTACACCTTC,CASSPQMKQGGSEPSGYTF
TRBV23-1,TRBJ1-5,14,-,TGCGCCAGCAGTCATGGGGGGAGGTATCAGCCCCAGCATTTT,CASSHGGRYQPQHF
TRBV7-9,TRBJ2-3,11,-,TGTGCCTCCGAAGGGGGGGATACGCAGTATTTT,CASEGGDTQYF
TRBV30,TRBJ1-3,14,-,TGTGCCTGGGCGCAGGGTGCGAGTGGAAACACCATATATTTT,CAWAQGASGNTIYF
TRBV11-2,TRBJ2-4,14,-,TGTGCCAGCAGCTTAGGGGGGGCTGTAAACATTCAGTACTTC,CASSLGGAVNIQYF
TRBV4-2,TRBJ1-4,13,-,TGTGCCAGCAGCCGTGAAGGGGAGGAAAAACTGTTTTTT,CASSREGEEKLFF
TRBV27,TRBJ2-6,16,-,TGTGCCAGCAGTTTTCGTTCCAGTGCTGGGGCCAACGTCCTGACTTTC,CASSFRSSAGANVLTF
TRBV30,TRBJ1-1,11,-,TGTGCCTGGACGCCGCGGGGACGAGCTTTCTTT,CAWTPRGRAFF
TRBV5-1,TRBJ2-3,16,-,TGCGCCAGCAGATTGGAGGGGGGCGCGGTTCCCGATACGCAGTATTTT,CASRLEGGAVPDTQYF
TRBV7-9,TRBJ2-5,14,-,TGTGCCAGCAGCTTCTCAGGGAGTAGAGAGACCCAGTACTTC,CASSFSGSRETQYF
TRBV10-3,TRBJ2-2,13,-,TGTGCCATCAGTGCTGTCCACACCGGGGAGCTGTTTTTT,CAISAVHTGELFF
TRBV19,TRBJ2-5,14,-,TGTGCCAGTAGTATAAACCGGGCCCAAGAGACCCAGTACTTC,CASSINRAQETQYF
TRBV19,TRBJ2-1,13,-,TGTGCCAGTAGTATAGGCCGGGACTTTGAGCAGTTCTTC,CASSIGRDFEQFF
TRBV5-8,TRBJ1-4,16,-,TGTGCCAGCAGTCCAGGACGGCTAGCAACTAATGAAAAACTGTTTTTT,CASSPGRLATNEKLFF
TRBV7-2,TRBJ2-2,16,TRBD2,TGTGCCAGCAGCTTAGTTTACGGGGGGGCTTCCGGGGAGCTGTTTTTT,CASSLVYGGASGELFF
TRBV18,TRBJ1-2,15,-,TGTGCCAGCTCACCATTATCCAGGGTAGACTATGGCTACACCTTC,CASSPLSRVDYGYTF
TRBV15,TRBJ1-2,13,-,TGTGCCACCAGCAGAGTGGGTAGGGGCGGCTACACCTTC,CATSRVGRGGYTF
TRBV5-1,TRBJ2-2,16,TRBD1,TGCGCCAGCAGCCGGCTACAGGGGGCGCACACCGGGGAGCTGTTTTTT,CASSRLQGAHTGELFF
TRBV30,TRBJ1-1,14,TRBD1,TGTGCCTGGAGTGTCTACAGGGGGAGCACTGAAGCTTTCTTT,CAWSVYRGSTEAFF